The clone carrying this TCR beta chain was detected many times. Antigen unknown. Using its own MiXCR run on the 5' RACE reads, TCRdb lists one record per CDR3 protein. The sample holds around 350,000 distinct CDR3 sequences, approximately 10% seen once. This entry is derived from a study of T cells after yellow fever vaccination. Study background: The fractions with low cell numbers were processed using SMART-Seq v4 Ultra Low Input. Whole-study findings and limits: Reappearance after the booster was observed for most primary-vaccination clones (96% CD4, just over 85% CD8).

Trimming took off 2 bases at V and 1 base at J, with 5 bases between the two ends. Germline V gives CDR1 MDHEN, CDR2 SYDVKM. This CDR3 comprises 13 residues. The clonotype was recovered from a man aged 18 to 30 who received the YFV17D yellow fever vaccine. J is TRBJ2-5 and V is TRBV28; D unclear. Source: PBMCs, taken on the day of the first yellow fever vaccination. The CDR3 is CASSLTAQETQYF. In DNA, the CDR3 is TGTGCCAGCAGTTTAACGGCCCAAGAGACCCAGTACTTC.